This TCR beta chain derives from a study of Siglec-9 on CD8 T cells in melanoma. Per germline, CDR1 MNHEY and CDR2 SMNVEV (reference sequence). V lost 6 bases, J lost 5 bases, and 17 bases lay in between. There are 15 residues in the CDR3. A remark on this clone: Its antigen is still unknown.

General study points: An effector memory CD8+ T-cell subset seemingly accumulating in melanoma was reportedly marked and regulated by Siglec-9.

The protocol was immunoSEQ multiplex PCR, while the TCRdb copy is restricted to in-frame clones and leaves out a portion. The sample records around 30,000 clones, about 80% being singletons. This chain connects TRBV27 to TRBJ2-1, with D perhaps matching TRBD1 (6 bases). This clonotype was obtained from a human donor in good health. Sequenced material: Siglec-9- CD8+ T cells sorted from blood. The CDR3 reads CASSQPGHYNNEQFF. The CDR3 bases are TGTGCCAGCAGCCAACCGGGACATTATAACAATGAGCAGTTCTTC.